This entry lists 17 T cell receptor beta chains sequenced from one sample in a study of shared clonotypes between healthy human individuals. Profiled with immunoSEQ multiplex PCR; TCRdb holds only in-frame clones, not every one. Of about 670,000 clones in the sample, 55% to 75% are singletons; the top ten hold approximately 1.8%. The specimen sequenced was memory CD4+ T cells sorted from blood. Subset reported: CD45RA-negative fraction. These receptors originate from a woman in her twenties or thirties in good health.

J is TRBJ1-6 and V is TRBV5-4; 7 bases agree with TRBD1. Per germline, CDR1 SGHNT and CDR2 YYREEE (reference sequence). CDR3 length: 17 residues. J was trimmed by 10 bases and V by 0 bases; bases with no gene match: 13. The CDR3 region is CASSLDLWGQPRSPLHF. In DNA form, the CDR3 reads TGTGCCAGCAGCTTGGATCTCTGGGGACAGCCCAGGTCACCCCTCCACTTT. Combining the CDR3 with reference TRBV5-4 and TRBJ1-6 gives the whole variable domain ETGVTQSPTHLIKTRGQQVTLRCSSQSGHNTVSWYQQALGQGPQFIFQYYREEENGRGNFPPRFSGLQFPNYSSELNVNALELDDSALYLCASSLDLWGQPRSPLHFGNGTRLTVT.

V usage is TRBV5-1 and J usage is TRBJ2-7; D gene unclear. The CDR3 runs 14 residues. The germline V and J ends were trimmed by 0 bases and 7 bases, with 14 bases remaining between them. CDR1 SGHRS and CDR2 YFSETQ come from the germline V gene. The CDR3 reads CASSLVSGDGEQYF. The CDR3, as DNA: TGCGCCAGCAGCTTGGTTTCGGGTGATGGTGAGCAGTACTTC. Full variable domain (rest looked up from reference TRBV5-1 and TRBJ2-7): KAGVTQTPRYLIKTRGQQVTLSCSPISGHRSVSWYQQTPGQGLQFLFEYFSETQRNKGNFPGRFSGRQFSNSRSEMNVSTLELGDSALYLCASSLVSGDGEQYFGPGTRLTVT.

The chain has TRBV5-1 and TRBJ1-4, with 8 bases lining up with TRBD1. Germline loops: CDR1 SGHRS, CDR2 YFSETQ. Trimming at V came to 4 bases and at J to 10 bases, leaving 15 bases not matched to a gene. The CDR3 length is 16 residues. CDR3 sequence reads: CASSVDGQGNRGKLFF. CDR3 DNA: TGCGCCAGCAGCGTCGATGGACAGGGCAATAGAGGAAAACTGTTTTTT.

The rearrangement joins TRBV11-2 to TRBJ2-1, with TRBD2 identical over 12 bases. Germline V lookup: CDR1 SGHAT, CDR2 FQNNGV. The CDR3 runs to 15 residues. V lost 0 bases and J lost 9; bases outside the gene matches: 3. CDR3 coding DNA: TGTGCCAGCAGCTTAGAACTAGCGGGAGGCAGTGAGCAGTTCTTC. This encodes CASSLELAGGSEQFF.

The gene calls are TRBV11-3 and TRBJ2-1; 11 bases are shared with TRBD1. With V trimmed by 8 bases and J by 4 bases, 10 bases remained unmatched. Germline lookup yields CDR1 SGHNT and CDR2 YENEEA. The CDR3 extends over 16 amino acids. The CDR3 is CASSQAGQGGYNEQFF. The CDR3 region has the DNA TGTGCCAGCTCACAGGCGGGACAGGGGGGTTACAATGAGCAGTTCTTC.

In the case of this clone: This specimen includes other DNA sequences encoding the same CDR3. The chain employs TRBV10-3 and TRBJ1-2; tentative D call: TRBD1 (5 bases). V was clipped by 4 bases and J by 8 bases, with 14 bases between them. Germline CDR1 is ENHRY and CDR2 is SYGVKD. This CDR3 has 13 amino acids. CDR3 coding DNA: TGTGCCATCAGTGCTAGCCTGGGGGACGGCTACACCTTC. Protein sequence: CAISASLGDGYTF.

The genes are TRBV30 and TRBJ2-1; 7 bases align to TRBD1. The junction had 9 bases not matched to a gene; V was cut back by 3 bases and J by 1 base. This CDR3 is built from 16 residues. Germline CDR1 GTSNPN, CDR2 SVGIG (reference sequence). This CDR3 is CAWSPPGRGSYNEQFF. For the CDR3, the DNA is TGTGCCTGGAGCCCCCCGGGCAGGGGGTCCTACAATGAGCAGTTCTTC.

CDR3 nucleotides: TGTGCCAGCAAGGCGGGGAGGACCTCCTACAATGAGCAGTTCTTC. Translation gives CASKAGRTSYNEQFF. The chain links TRBV2 to TRBJ2-1; D possibly corresponds to TRBD2 (6 bases). Germline CDR1 SNHLY, CDR2 FYNNEI. The CDR3 covers 15 residues. Trimming cost V 7 bases and J 0 bases, with 13 bases left between them. Full variable domain (remainder filled in from reference TRBV2 and TRBJ2-1): EPEVTQTPSHQVTQMGQEVILRCVPISNHLYFYWYRQILGQKVEFLVSFYNNEISEKSEIFDDQFSVERPDGSNFTLKIRSTKLEDSAMYFCASKAGRTSYNEQFFGPGTRLTVL.

In this sample, this clone turned up once. The V call is TRBV29-1, the J call TRBJ2-6; D remains ambiguous. V was clipped by 4 bases and J by 0 bases, with 7 bases between them. The CDR3 has 14 amino acids. Germline-derived CDR1 and CDR2 are SQVTM and ANQGSEA. CDR3 in amino acids: CSVVENSGANVLTF. The CDR3 region has the DNA TGCAGCGTTGTTGAGAACTCTGGGGCCAACGTCCTGACTTTC.

J is TRBJ1-3 and V is TRBV19, with TRBD1 identical over 9 bases. Germline-derived CDR1 and CDR2 are LNHDA and SQIVND (reference sequence). The CDR3 is 18 residues long. The junction had 16 bases not matched to a gene; V was cut back by 6 bases and J by 4 bases. This chain's CDR3 is CASRQQGARRGRGNTIYF. The CDR3, as DNA: TGTGCCAGTAGACAACAGGGGGCAAGGAGAGGAAGAGGAAACACCATATATTTT.

This clone occurred a few times. J is TRBJ1-1 and V is TRBV30, with D unclear. The CDR3 is made up of 11 amino acids. From germline, CDR1 is GTSNPN and CDR2 SVGIG (reference sequence). The V end was cut by 0 bases, the J end by 3 bases, with 2 bases between. The CDR3 bases are TGTGCCTGGAGTGTTCACACTGAAGCTTTCTTT. Amino acids: CAWSVHTEAFF.

This chain joins TRBV18 and TRBJ1-1, with D perhaps TRBD1 (5 bases). Trimming left V 4 bases short and J 5 bases short, with 17 bases between. CDR3 size: 15 residues. Germline V CDR1 and CDR2: KGHSH, LQKENI. The CDR3 nucleotides are TGTGCCAGCTCACTCCGTGGGAGGGGAGGAACTGAAGCTTTCTTT. It translates to CASSLRGRGGTEAFF.

This clone was counted between two and nine times. The rearrangement uses TRBV7-9 and TRBJ2-3; D might be TRBD1 or TRBD2, each matching 5 bases. With 6 bases removed from V and 3 bases from J, the gap between germline ends came to 16 bases. The germline CDR1 and CDR2 sequences are SEHNR and FQNEAQ (reference sequence). CDR3 length: 15 residues. Here the CDR3 reads CASSTRGKGTDTQYF. DNA for the CDR3: TGTGCCAGCAGTACTAGGGGCAAAGGAACAGATACGCAGTATTTT.

The chain joins TRBV10-3 to TRBJ2-3; tentatively, D is TRBD2 (6 bases). Germline V gene lookup returns CDR1 ENHRY and CDR2 SYGVKD. The V end lost 7 bases, the J end lost 2 bases, and 13 bases lay between the germline ends. The CDR3 loop spans 14 amino acids. This chain's CDR3 is CAIMAGLTTDTQYF. The CDR3 nucleotides are TGTGCCATCATGGCGGGGTTAACCACAGATACGCAGTATTTT.

The rearrangement links TRBV5-1 to TRBJ1-1; tentatively, D is TRBD1 (5 bases). This CDR3 has 14 amino acids. The germline V and J ends were trimmed by 4 bases and 6 bases, with 16 bases remaining between them. Germline assignment: CDR1 SGHRS and CDR2 YFSETQ. Here the CDR3 reads CASSRLGGSPEAFF. DNA of the CDR3: TGCGCCAGCAGCCGGCTGGGGGGATCGCCTGAAGCTTTCTTT.

This chain uses TRBV2 with TRBJ2-1; 7 bases are a match to TRBD2. The germline V gene has CDR1 SNHLY and CDR2 FYNNEI. Germline trimming cut 3 bases from V and 6 bases from J; bases unmatched to any gene: 5. The CDR3 is made up of 14 amino acids. This CDR3 is CASSDNGGSNEQFF. In nucleotides, the CDR3 is TGTGCCAGCAGTGACAACGGGGGGTCCAATGAGCAGTTCTTC. The full variable domain, with the rest looked up from reference TRBV2 and TRBJ2-1, is EPEVTQTPSHQVTQMGQEVILRCVPISNHLYFYWYRQILGQKVEFLVSFYNNEISEKSEIFDDQFSVERPDGSNFTLKIRSTKLEDSAMYFCASSDNGGSNEQFFGPGTRLTVL.

The chain has TRBV7-9 and TRBJ1-1; D is ambiguous. The germline V gene has CDR1 SEHNR and CDR2 FQNEAQ (reference sequence). The CDR3 runs to 13 residues. Trimming took 3 bases from V and 0 from J, leaving 5 bases between them. In DNA, the CDR3 is TGTGCCAGCAGCTTCGAGATGAACACTGAAGCTTTCTTT. Its protein is CASSFEMNTEAFF. The full variable domain, completed using reference TRBV7-9 and TRBJ1-1, is DTGVSQNPRHKITKRGQNVTFRCDPISEHNRLYWYRQTLGQGPEFLTYFQNEAQLEKSRLLSDRFSAERPKGSFSTLEIQRTEQGDSAMYLCASSFEMNTEAFFGQGTRLTVV.